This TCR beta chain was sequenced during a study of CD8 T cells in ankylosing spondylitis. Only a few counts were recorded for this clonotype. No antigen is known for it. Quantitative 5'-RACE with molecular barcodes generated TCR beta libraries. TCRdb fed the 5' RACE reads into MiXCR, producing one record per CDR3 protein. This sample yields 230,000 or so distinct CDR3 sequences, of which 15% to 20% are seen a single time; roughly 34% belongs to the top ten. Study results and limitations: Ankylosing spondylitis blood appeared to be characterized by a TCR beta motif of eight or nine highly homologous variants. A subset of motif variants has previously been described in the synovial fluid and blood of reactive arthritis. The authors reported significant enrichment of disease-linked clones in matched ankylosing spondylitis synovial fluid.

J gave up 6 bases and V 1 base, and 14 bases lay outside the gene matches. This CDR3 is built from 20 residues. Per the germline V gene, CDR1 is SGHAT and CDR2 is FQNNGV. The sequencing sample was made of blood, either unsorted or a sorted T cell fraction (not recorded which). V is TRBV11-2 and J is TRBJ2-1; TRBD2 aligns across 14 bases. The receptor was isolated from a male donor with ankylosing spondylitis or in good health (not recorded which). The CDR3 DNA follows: TGTGCCAGCAGCTTAGGGGGACTAGCGGGAGTCGGCGTGGTATTCAATGAGCAGTTCTTC. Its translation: CASSLGGLAGVGVVFNEQFF.